This T cell receptor beta chain was recovered during a study of T cells in Graves' hyperthyroidism and ophthalmopathy. Those patients with uncontrolled infection, other autoimmune disease, pregnancy or lactation were excluded. The TCR beta CDR3 regions underwent amplification using RNA transcripts as the source. Primed by the HTBI set, a first-round RT-PCR was run on the TCR CDR3. TCRdb reprocessed the multiplex PCR reads via MiXCR and lists one record per CDR3 protein. The table includes under 400,000 distinct CDR3 sequences, over 15% detected once. Sequenced sample: blood. The receptor comes from a woman between 50 and 59 years old with Graves' hyperthyroidism.

The CDR3 DNA reads as TGCAGTGCTAGGAGGCTAGCGGGAGGGTTCAATGAGCAGTTCTTC. Translation gives CSARRLAGGFNEQFF. V usage is TRBV20-1 and J usage is TRBJ2-1, with 12 bases identical to TRBD2. Germline values: CDR1 DFQATT, CDR2 SNEGSKA (reference sequence). The CDR3 loop spans 15 amino acids. With 3 bases clipped from V and 6 bases from J, the junction kept 6 bases outside the gene matches.